The 21 T cell receptor beta chains listed next were all sequenced from one sample in a study of shared clonotypes between healthy human individuals. Clones were read by immunoSEQ multiplex PCR, and TCRdb kept only the in-frame ones, dropping some. The sample records 2 million to 2.5 million clones, roughly 93% being singletons. Sequencing was carried out using naive CD4+ T cells from PBMCs. Subset described: CD45RA+ positively selected. These TCRs come from a man younger than 35 in good health. Some clones in this sample may be carry-over from other donors' samples.

The CDR3 spells CASSQTGPGYTF. In DNA form, the CDR3 reads TGTGCCAGCAGCCAAACAGGGCCCGGCTACACCTTC. The V gene is TRBV11-1, the J gene TRBJ1-2; TRBD1 might be the D (6 bases). Trimming cost V 5 bases and J 8 bases, with 12 bases left between them. The CDR3 is made up of 12 amino acids. The V gene's germline CDR1 is SGHAT and CDR2 FQDESV (reference sequence). The complete variable domain, with remaining parts taken from reference TRBV11-1 and TRBJ1-2, reads EAEVAQSPRYKITEKSQAVAFWCDPISGHATLYWYRQILGQGPELLVQFQDESVVDDSQLPKDRFSAERLKGVDSTLKIQPAELGDSAMYLCASSQTGPGYTFGSGTRLTVV.

J is TRBJ2-7 and V is TRBV11-2; unclear D gene. V was pared by 5 bases and J by 4 bases, with 9 bases between. CDR3 length: 12 residues. Germline V CDR1 and CDR2: SGHAT, FQNNGV. The CDR3 region is CASSRMGYEQYF. The CDR3 nucleotides are TGTGCCAGCAGCCGTATGGGTTACGAGCAGTACTTC.

J is TRBJ2-7 and V is TRBV2, with D tentatively TRBD2 (6 bases). CDR3 length equals 15 residues. The V gene lost 6 bases and the J gene lost 3 bases, with 18 bases spanning the gap. Germline V CDR1 and CDR2: SNHLY, FYNNEI. CDR3 sequence: CASRKRGLSGYEQYF. CDR3 DNA sequence: TGTGCCAGCAGAAAAAGGGGCCTTAGCGGCTACGAGCAGTACTTC.

This clone showed up just once. This chain uses TRBV5-1 with TRBJ2-3; D not resolved. The V gene lost 0 bases and the J gene lost 2 bases, with 10 bases spanning the gap. Per the germline V gene, CDR1 is SGHRS and CDR2 is YFSETQ. There are 15 residues in the CDR3. Here the CDR3 DNA reads TGCGCCAGCAGCTTGGAAGGCAGCACCACAGATACGCAGTATTTT. It translates to CASSLEGSTTDTQYF.

This chain joins TRBV28 and TRBJ1-1; weak D call: TRBD1 (6 bases). This CDR3 spans 14 amino acids. Germline V gene data show CDR1 as MDHEN and CDR2 as SYDVKM. The V end was cut by 6 bases, the J end by 1 base, with 12 bases between. For the CDR3, the DNA is TGTGCCAGCAGGCTCAGGGGTGGGAACACTGAAGCTTTCTTT. It translates to CASRLRGGNTEAFF.

This chain joins TRBV6-5 and TRBJ1-3; D not resolved. Trimming pared 7 bases from V and 2 bases from J, leaving 15 bases between. Germline V gene lookup returns CDR1 MNHEY and CDR2 SVGAGI. This CDR3 comprises 15 residues. The CDR3 region is CASKPNGVAGNTIYF. The CDR3 bases are TGTGCCAGCAAACCCAATGGGGTGGCTGGAAACACCATATATTTT.

This chain uses TRBV5-6 with TRBJ1-4; possibly TRBD1 for D (5 bases). CDR3 length: 15 residues. Germline V CDR1 and CDR2: SGHDT, YYEEEE. Trimming removed 0 bases from V and 0 bases from J, with 6 bases in between. DNA of the CDR3: TGTGCCAGCAGCTTGGGACAGACAACTAATGAAAAACTGTTTTTT. Amino acids: CASSLGQTTNEKLFF.

The chain carries TRBV9 and TRBJ1-2; D may be TRBD1 (6 bases). The CDR3 spans 14 residues. Per germline, CDR1 SGDLS and CDR2 YYNGEE. Trimming shortened V by 3 bases and J by 3 bases, and 12 bases separated the two germline ends. DNA for the CDR3: TGTGCCAGCAGCGAAACAGGGTCGGACTATGGCTACACCTTC. Its protein product is CASSETGSDYGYTF.

The CDR3: CASSYNPNEWEQYF. CDR3 nucleotides: TGTGCCAGCAGTTACAACCCCAACGAATGGGAGCAGTACTTC. The gene calls are TRBV6-5 and TRBJ2-7; D unresolved. The CDR3 is made up of 14 amino acids. Germline CDR1 and CDR2: MNHEY and SVGAGI. Trimming shortened V by 2 bases and J by 7 bases, and 15 bases separated the two germline ends.

The gene calls are TRBV18 and TRBJ1-5, with a tentative D call TRBD1 (6 bases). This CDR3 comprises 17 residues. Germline V CDR1 and CDR2: KGHSH, LQKENI. Trimming cost V 0 bases and J 3 bases, with 15 bases left between them. The CDR3: CASSPPRGGRLNQPQHF. DNA of the CDR3: TGTGCCAGCTCACCACCTAGGGGGGGGCGGCTCAATCAGCCCCAGCATTTT.

The V gene is TRBV11-2, the J gene TRBJ1-4; D remains ambiguous. Germline CDR1 is SGHAT and CDR2 is FQNNGV. The CDR3 consists of 15 residues. Trimming took off 5 bases at V and 5 bases at J, with 15 bases between the two ends. The CDR3 DNA reads TGTGCCAGCAGCCGAAGGACTGCCGCAAATGAAAAACTGTTTTTT. As protein: CASSRRTAANEKLFF.

This sequence joins TRBV7-6 and TRBJ2-3; D call uncertain. The germline CDR1 and CDR2 sequences are SGHVS and FNYEAQ. This CDR3 has 16 residues. Trimming shortened V by 2 bases and J by 2 bases, and 14 bases separated the two germline ends. CDR3 region: CASSLLSGGVTDTQYF. The CDR3 DNA follows: TGTGCCAGCAGCTTACTATCCGGCGGAGTCACAGATACGCAGTATTTT.

This sequence joins TRBV18 and TRBJ1-5; 7 nucleotides line up with TRBD1. Losses at the gene ends were 5 bases for V and 5 bases for J; bases not matched to a gene: 6. CDR3 size: 14 residues. Germline V gives CDR1 KGHSH, CDR2 LQKENI. Here the CDR3 DNA reads TGTGCCAGCTCAACGAATCAGGGGGATCAGCCCCAGCATTTT. Encoded protein: CASSTNQGDQPQHF.

The rearrangement uses TRBV6-6 and TRBJ1-3; TRBD1 matches 8 bases. CDR1 and CDR2 from the germline V gene are MNHNY and SVGAGI (reference sequence). With 6 bases clipped from V and 6 bases from J, the junction kept 4 bases outside the gene matches. The CDR3 totals 13 residues. For the CDR3, the DNA is TGTGCCAGCAGCAACAGGGGGGAAAACACCATATATTTT. Translating gives CASSNRGENTIYF.

The chain employs TRBV6-1 and TRBJ2-3, with no clear D. Trimming took 8 bases from V and 2 from J, leaving 5 bases between them. CDR3 length equals 11 residues. The germline V gene has CDR1 MNHNS and CDR2 SASEGT. CDR3 sequence (DNA): TGTGCCAGCGTCTTCACAGATACGCAGTATTTT. As protein: CASVFTDTQYF.

Worth noting for this clone: Distinct nucleotide sequences in the sample also encode this CDR3. CDR3 bases: TGTGCCAGCAGTTACCAGGACAGGGTCGGCGGCTACACCTTC. Translated: CASSYQDRVGGYTF. The chain uses TRBV6-5 and TRBJ1-2; 8 nucleotides align to TRBD1. After removal of 2 bases from V and 8 bases from J, the junction contained 7 bases not matched to a gene. The CDR3 is 14 amino acids. Germline V CDR1 and CDR2: MNHEY, SVGAGI.

The chain uses TRBV2 and TRBJ2-7; D possibly corresponds to TRBD2 (6 bases). Trimming pared 4 bases from V and 2 bases from J, leaving 9 bases between. CDR1 is SNHLY, CDR2 FYNNEI, per germline. The CDR3 has 13 amino acids. The CDR3 loop is CASSVADAYEQYF. CDR3 bases: TGTGCCAGCAGTGTAGCGGATGCCTACGAGCAGTACTTC.

V and J are TRBV6-1 and TRBJ1-5, with D tentatively TRBD1 (6 bases). There are 15 residues in the CDR3. V was pared by 11 bases and J by 1 base, with 18 bases between. CDR1 MNHNS and CDR2 SASEGT come from the germline V gene. This CDR3 reads CASYPRGLSNQPQHF. In nucleotides, the CDR3 is TGTGCCTCTTATCCGAGGGGGTTGAGCAATCAGCCCCAGCATTTT.

V is TRBV28 and J is TRBJ1-3; 7 positions agree with TRBD1. After removal of 5 bases from V and 4 bases from J, the junction contained 11 bases not matched to a gene. CDR1 and CDR2 (germline): MDHEN, SYDVKM. This CDR3 has 16 amino acids. CDR3 sequence (DNA): TGTGCCAGCAGTCCAGGGGGGAGCACGGGCGGAAACACCATATATTTT. Encoded protein: CASSPGGSTGGNTIYF.

The chain has TRBV11-3 and TRBJ2-7; no firm D call. Germline CDR1 is SGHNT and CDR2 is YENEEA. The CDR3 consists of 12 residues. Trimming removed 4 bases at V and 6 bases at J, with 10 bases between. The chain's CDR3 is CASSSTVSEQYF. CDR3 DNA: TGTGCCAGCAGCTCTACAGTGTCCGAGCAGTACTTC.

This clone was seen once. The chain recombines TRBV5-8 with TRBJ2-3; no firm D call. Germline V CDR1 and CDR2: SGHTS, YDEGEE. The CDR3 consists of 12 residues. Trimming shortened V by 0 bases and J by 5 bases, and 4 bases separated the two germline ends. The CDR3 reads CASSLVRDTQYF. Written as DNA, the CDR3 is TGTGCCAGCAGCTTGGTGCGAGATACGCAGTATTTT.